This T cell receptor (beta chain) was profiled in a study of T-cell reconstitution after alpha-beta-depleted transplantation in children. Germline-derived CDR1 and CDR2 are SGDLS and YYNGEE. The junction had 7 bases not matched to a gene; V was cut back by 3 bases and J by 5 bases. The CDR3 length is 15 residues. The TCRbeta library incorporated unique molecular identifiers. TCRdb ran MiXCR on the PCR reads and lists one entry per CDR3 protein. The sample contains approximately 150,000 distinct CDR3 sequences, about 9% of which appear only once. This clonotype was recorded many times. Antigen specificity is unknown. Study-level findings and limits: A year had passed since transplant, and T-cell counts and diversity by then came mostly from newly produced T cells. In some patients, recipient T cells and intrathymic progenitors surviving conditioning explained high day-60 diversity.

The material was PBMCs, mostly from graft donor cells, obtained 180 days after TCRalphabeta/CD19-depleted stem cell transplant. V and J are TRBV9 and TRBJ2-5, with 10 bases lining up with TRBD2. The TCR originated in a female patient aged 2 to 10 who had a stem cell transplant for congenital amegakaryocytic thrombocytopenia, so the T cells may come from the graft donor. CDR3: CASSASGRRDETQYF. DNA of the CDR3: TGTGCCAGCAGCGCTAGCGGGAGAAGGGACGAGACCCAGTACTTC.